These 15 T cell receptor beta chains came from one sample sequenced in a study of cytomegalovirus exposure and HLA in healthy donors. With 60 Vbeta and 13 Jbeta primers, the PCR was carried out. Clones were read by immunoSEQ multiplex PCR, and TCRdb kept only the in-frame ones, dropping some. The sample includes about 140,000 clones, over 70% of them seen just once. The specimen was PBMCs. Receptor source: a male donor in good health and CMV-seronegative.

V usage is TRBV5-1 and J usage is TRBJ2-3; D not resolved. Germline V gene sequence: CDR1 SGHRS, CDR2 YFSETQ. The CDR3 consists of 15 residues. Deletions cut 0 bases from V and 2 bases from J, with 10 bases between. The CDR3 protein is CASSLGQSDTDTQYF. The CDR3 coding sequence is TGCGCCAGCAGCTTGGGCCAGTCCGACACAGATACGCAGTATTTT.

V usage is TRBV4-1 and J usage is TRBJ2-7; maybe TRBD1 (5 bases). CDR3 size: 15 residues. V shed 0 bases and J shed 6 bases, with 15 bases lying between them. Germline lookup yields CDR1 MGHRA and CDR2 YSYEKL. CDR3 sequence (DNA): TGCGCCAGCAGCCAAGATTTGGCAGGGTCCGGCGAGCAGTACTTC. It codes for CASSQDLAGSGEQYF.

The genes are TRBV2 and TRBJ2-1; a possible D gene is TRBD2 (6 bases). CDR3 size: 12 residues. Trimming took off 9 bases at V and 7 bases at J, with 13 bases between the two ends. CDR1 is SNHLY and CDR2 is FYNNEI in the germline V gene. The CDR3 coding sequence is TGTGCCAGTGGGGACTGGGAGAATGAGCAGTTCTTC. It yields the protein CASGDWENEQFF.

This chain joins TRBV10-3 and TRBJ1-5; D is undetermined. Trimming pared 3 bases from V and 3 bases from J, leaving 9 bases between. This CDR3 is 14 amino acids long. CDR1 and CDR2 from the germline V gene are ENHRY and SYGVKD. CDR3 sequence reads: CAISEGTVNQPQHF. For the CDR3, the DNA is TGTGCCATCAGTGAAGGAACAGTCAATCAGCCCCAGCATTTT.

The chain links TRBV4-1 to TRBJ1-5; 7 nucleotides line up with TRBD1. The CDR3 sequence is 14 residues long. After removal of 1 base from V and 6 bases from J, the junction contained 3 bases not matched to a gene. Germline CDR1 MGHRA, CDR2 YSYEKL. The CDR3 region is CASSQGQGFQPQHF. As DNA, the CDR3 is TGCGCCAGCAGCCAAGGACAGGGATTTCAGCCCCAGCATTTT.

The chain carries TRBV19 and TRBJ1-1, with D possibly matching TRBD1 (6 bases). Trimming took 5 bases from V and 1 from J, leaving 17 bases between them. From germline, CDR1 is LNHDA and CDR2 SQIVND (reference sequence). CDR3 length: 16 residues. This CDR3 reads CASSRPTGTRNTEAFF. The CDR3 coding sequence is TGTGCCAGTAGTCGACCGACCGGGACAAGGAACACTGAAGCTTTCTTT. The full variable domain, with the rest looked up from reference TRBV19 and TRBJ1-1, is DGGITQSPKYLFRKEGQNVTLSCEQNLNHDAMYWYRQDPGQGLRLIYYSQIVNDFQKGDIAEGYSVSREKKESFPLTVTSAQKNPTAFYLCASSRPTGTRNTEAFFGQGTRLTVV.

The chain has TRBV9 and TRBJ2-1, with TRBD2 matching over 7 bases. In germline, CDR1 is SGDLS, CDR2 YYNGEE. V shed 4 bases, J shed 1 base, and the junction held 11 bases outside the gene matches. This CDR3 is built from 17 residues. CDR3 residues: CASSRDPSGLSYNEQFF. CDR3 sequence (DNA): TGTGCCAGCAGCCGAGACCCTAGCGGCTTATCCTACAATGAGCAGTTCTTC. Using reference TRBV9 and TRBJ2-1 for the parts outside the CDR3, the full variable domain is DSGVTQTPKHLITATGQRVTLRCSPRSGDLSVYWYQQSLDQGLQFLIQYYNGEERAKGNILERFSAQQFPDLHSELNLSSLELGDSALYFCASSRDPSGLSYNEQFFGPGTRLTVL.

The chain combines TRBV29-1 with TRBJ2-7; TRBD2 aligns across 13 bases. CDR3 size: 14 residues. Germline trimming cut 6 bases from V and 2 bases from J; bases unmatched to any gene: 4. CDR1 and CDR2 (germline): SQVTM, ANQGSEA. The CDR3 sequence: CSVAGTSGTYEQYF. In DNA form, the CDR3 reads TGCAGCGTGGCTGGGACTAGCGGGACCTACGAGCAGTACTTC.

The CDR3 spells CASSLDRANTEAFF. The CDR3 region has the DNA TGTGCCAGCAGCCTGGACAGGGCGAATACTGAAGCTTTCTTT. The chain couples TRBV6-5 to TRBJ1-1; 8 bases agree with TRBD1. CDR1 and CDR2 from the germline V gene are MNHEY and SVGAGI. V shed 6 bases and J 5 bases; nucleotides not matched to a gene: 8. The CDR3 is 14 residues long.

The rearrangement joins TRBV4-2 to TRBJ1-3, with TRBD1 matching 7 bases. J was trimmed by 0 bases and V by 4 bases; bases with no gene match: 6. The CDR3 is made up of 16 amino acids. Per the germline V gene, CDR1 is LGHNA and CDR2 is YNFKEQ. The CDR3 loop is CASSPPGQISGNTIYF. The CDR3 coding sequence is TGTGCCAGCAGCCCACCGGGACAGATCTCTGGAAACACCATATATTTT.

This clone was observed a handful of times. V and J are TRBV29-1 and TRBJ2-5; maybe TRBD1 (6 bases). Germline CDR1 is SQVTM and CDR2 is ANQGSEA. The CDR3 consists of 13 residues. The germline V and J ends were trimmed by 7 bases and 5 bases, with 17 bases remaining between them. The CDR3 nucleotides are TGCAGCGCAACAGGGCTTTCGGGGGAGACCCAGTACTTC. Its protein is CSATGLSGETQYF.

The J gene is TRBJ2-7, the V gene TRBV19; maybe TRBD1 (6 bases). The germline V and J ends were trimmed by 9 bases and 5 bases, with 23 bases remaining between them. Germline V gene sequence: CDR1 LNHDA, CDR2 SQIVND (reference sequence). This CDR3 region has 15 residues. This chain's CDR3 is CASSSGAGHLNEQYF. CDR3 DNA sequence: TGTGCCAGCTCATCAGGGGCAGGACATCTGAACGAGCAGTACTTC.

The chain is built from TRBV10-3 and TRBJ1-1; D gene ambiguous. V was cut by 4 bases and J by 3 bases, with 12 bases left in between. The germline CDR1 and CDR2 sequences are ENHRY and SYGVKD. The CDR3 loop spans 14 amino acids. In DNA form, the CDR3 reads TGTGCCATCAGTGCCGGAGACCTCGACACTGAAGCTTTCTTT. As protein: CAISAGDLDTEAFF.

This clone was observed a single time. The chain employs TRBV7-6 and TRBJ2-1; 7 nucleotides line up with TRBD1. The germline V gene encodes CDR1 SGHVS and CDR2 FNYEAQ. With V trimmed by 5 bases and J by 4 bases, 8 bases remained unmatched. The length of the CDR3 is 15 residues. This CDR3 reads CASSRTGDKYNEQFF. As DNA, the CDR3 is TGTGCCAGCAGCCGTACAGGGGACAAATACAATGAGCAGTTCTTC. Together with reference TRBV7-6 and TRBJ2-1, the CDR3 gives the full variable domain: GAGVSQSPRYKVTKRGQDVALRCDPISGHVSLYWYRQALGQGPEFLTYFNYEAQQDKSGLPNDRFSAERPEGSISTLTIQRTEQRDSAMYRCASSRTGDKYNEQFFGPGTRLTVL.

This clone was found once. The chain joins TRBV6-4 to TRBJ1-2; D remains ambiguous. Germline V CDR1 and CDR2: MRHNA, SNTAGT. Trimming took 6 bases from V and 7 from J, leaving 12 bases between them. This CDR3 is 12 amino acids long. CDR3 in amino acids: CASSESGSGYTF. The CDR3 bases are TGTGCCAGCAGCGAGTCTGGGAGTGGCTACACCTTC.